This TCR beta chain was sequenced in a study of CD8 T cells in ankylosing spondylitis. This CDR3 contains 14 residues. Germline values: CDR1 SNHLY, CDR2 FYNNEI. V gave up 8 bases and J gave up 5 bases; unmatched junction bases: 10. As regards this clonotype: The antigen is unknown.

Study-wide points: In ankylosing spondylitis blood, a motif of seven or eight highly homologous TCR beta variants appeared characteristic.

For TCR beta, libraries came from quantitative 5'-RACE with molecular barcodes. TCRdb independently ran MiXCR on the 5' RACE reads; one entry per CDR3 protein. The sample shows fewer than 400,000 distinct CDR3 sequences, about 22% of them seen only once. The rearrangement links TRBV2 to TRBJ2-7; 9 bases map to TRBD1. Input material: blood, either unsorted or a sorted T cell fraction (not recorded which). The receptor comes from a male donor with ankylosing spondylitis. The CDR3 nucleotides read TGTGCCAGCGGGGGACAGGGAAGCGTCGACGAGCAGTACTTC. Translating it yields CASGGQGSVDEQYF.